The present T cell receptor beta chain was sequenced within a study of CD8 T cells in ankylosing spondylitis. This clonotype was counted many times. What it recognizes is unknown. Notes on the study in general: For ankylosing spondylitis blood, a TCR beta motif of about eight highly homologous variants appeared characteristic.

Researchers built TCR beta libraries using quantitative 5'-RACE with molecular barcodes. Via MiXCR, TCRdb re-called the 5' RACE reads, giving one row per CDR3 protein. The sample records just over 300,000 distinct CDR3 sequences, around 20% being singletons. The CDR3 has 13 residues. Germline CDR1 reads SQVTM; CDR2 reads ANQGSEA. The sample consisted of blood, either unsorted or a sorted T cell fraction (not recorded which). This chain uses TRBV29-1 with TRBJ2-1; no clear D. The TCR sequence derives from a female donor with ankylosing spondylitis or in good health (not recorded which). DNA of the CDR3: TGCAGTGCTTCTAGTAAGTTCGACAATGAGCAGTTCTTC. Its translation: CSASSKFDNEQFF.